This T cell receptor beta chain is drawn from a study of blood T cell repertoires in COVID-19. The CDR3 is 16 amino acids. The germline V and J ends were trimmed by 0 bases and 5 bases, with 17 bases remaining between them. The germline CDR1 and CDR2 sequences are MNHNY and SVGAGI (reference sequence). Assay used: immunoSEQ multiplex PCR; TCRdb lists only in-frame clones, some missing. The sample lists 90,000 to 150,000 clones, 88% occurring once. Material: peripheral blood. The source is a woman between 45 and 60 years old with active or convalescent COVID-19. The rearrangement links TRBV6-6 to TRBJ2-7, with D tentatively TRBD2 (5 bases). The CDR3 loop reads CASSYSKSIWENEQYF. The DNA of the CDR3 is TGTGCCAGCAGTTACTCGAAGTCCATTTGGGAGAACGAGCAGTACTTC.